The 11 T cell receptor beta chains below all came from one sample that was sequenced in a study of blood T cell repertoires in COVID-19. Clones were read by immunoSEQ multiplex PCR, and TCRdb kept only the in-frame ones, dropping some. The sample yields approximately 81,000 clones, 75% to 90% seen once. The sequenced sample was peripheral blood. The receptors come from a man between 65 and 85 years old with active or convalescent COVID-19.

This chain links TRBV7-2 with TRBJ2-1; 9 bases fit TRBD2. CDR3 size: 15 residues. J lost 9 bases, V lost 3 bases, and 9 bases had no gene match. Germline loops: CDR1 SGHTA, CDR2 FQGNSA. The CDR3, as DNA: TGTGCCAGCAGCTTGTGGGCGGGGGGGCTCAGTGAGCAGTTCTTC. This translates into CASSLWAGGLSEQFF.

The chain carries TRBV30 and TRBJ1-2; D may be TRBD1 (6 bases). Germline CDR1 GTSNPN, CDR2 SVGIG (reference sequence). V was shortened by 3 bases and J by 6 bases, with 17 bases between the two germline ends. The CDR3 loop spans 14 amino acids. This chain's CDR3 is CAWRGDTEKHGYTF. DNA of the CDR3: TGTGCCTGGAGGGGGGACACGGAGAAACATGGCTACACCTTC.

The sample holds a few counts of this clone. The rearrangement uses TRBV24-1 and TRBJ2-1; no definite D call. Germline-derived CDR1 and CDR2 are KGHDR and SFDVKD. The V gene lost 2 bases and the J gene lost 8 bases, with 18 bases spanning the gap. The CDR3 covers 16 residues. CDR3 sequence reads: CATSDSGHARPHEQFF. CDR3 nucleotides: TGTGCCACCAGTGATTCCGGCCACGCGAGGCCCCATGAGCAGTTCTTC.

The genes are TRBV11-2 and TRBJ2-7; D possibly corresponds to TRBD1 (5 bases). CDR3 length: 15 residues. Trimming took 5 bases from V and 5 from J, leaving 19 bases between them. Germline V lookup: CDR1 SGHAT, CDR2 FQNNGV. The CDR3 protein is CASSPLQGQENEQYF. The DNA for the CDR3 is TGTGCCAGCAGCCCCCTCCAGGGCCAGGAGAACGAGCAGTACTTC. Full variable domain (missing parts from reference TRBV11-2 and TRBJ2-7): EAGVAQSPRYKIIEKRQSVAFWCNPISGHATLYWYQQILGQGPKLLIQFQNNGVVDDSQLPKDRFSAERLKGVDSTLKIQPAKLEDSAVYLCASSPLQGQENEQYFGPGTRLTVT.

The CDR3 DNA follows: TGTGCCAGCAGCCTCGGGGGGGGCAACACTGAAGCTTTCTTT. Translated, it gives CASSLGGGNTEAFF. The chain has TRBV2 and TRBJ1-1; D possibly corresponds to TRBD1 (6 bases). Germline values: CDR1 SNHLY, CDR2 FYNNEI. V gave up 6 bases and J gave up 2 bases, with 13 bases separating them. This CDR3 is built from 14 residues.

The chain combines TRBV27 with TRBJ2-5; TRBD1 matches at 7 bases. Germline V gives CDR1 MNHEY, CDR2 SMNVEV (reference sequence). This CDR3 spans 15 amino acids. The ends lost 0 bases at V and 3 bases at J; junction bases unmatched: 4. In DNA form, the CDR3 reads TGTGCCAGCAGTTTATCGGGACAGTCAAAAGAGACCCAGTACTTC. Protein product: CASSLSGQSKETQYF.

This clone was detected only a few times. The chain has TRBV6-5 and TRBJ2-7, with 8 bases aligning to TRBD2. Germline CDR1 and CDR2: MNHEY and SVGAGI. CDR3 length: 14 residues. V lost 8 bases to trimming and J lost 2 bases; unmatched junction nucleotides: 8. The CDR3 sequence: CASLTLRGAYEQYF. CDR3 DNA: TGTGCCAGCCTAACCCTGCGGGGGGCCTACGAGCAGTACTTC.

The chain employs TRBV28 and TRBJ2-7; possibly TRBD2 for D (6 bases). The germline V gene encodes CDR1 MDHEN and CDR2 SYDVKM. The CDR3 sequence is 14 residues long. The V end lost 8 bases, the J end lost 1 base, and 15 bases lay between the germline ends. CDR3 residues: CASEKRDLSYEQYF. CDR3 nucleotides: TGTGCCAGCGAGAAACGGGACTTATCCTACGAGCAGTACTTC.

This clone was recorded once. This chain links TRBV3-1 (or the pseudogene TRBV3-2) with TRBJ1-2, with TRBD1 identical over 9 bases. V shed 3 bases, J shed 5 bases, and the junction held 7 bases outside the gene matches. The CDR3 consists of 15 residues. Germline V gene data show CDR1 as LGHDT and CDR2 as YNNKEL (reference sequence). The CDR3, as DNA: TGTGCCAGCAGCCATGAAGGGACAGGGAGGTATGGCTACACCTTC. This codes for CASSHEGTGRYGYTF.

The chain has TRBV5-6 and TRBJ1-2; D perhaps matches TRBD1 (5 bases). Germline V gene lookup returns CDR1 SGHDT and CDR2 YYEEEE. Trimming removed 0 bases at V and 6 bases at J, with 15 bases between. This CDR3 region has 15 residues. Here the CDR3 DNA reads TGTGCCAGCAGCTTGGAACTAAACAGGTTAGATGGCTACACCTTC. It is translated as CASSLELNRLDGYTF.

This clone turned up a few times. This rearrangement joins TRBV6-5 to TRBJ2-7, with D perhaps matching TRBD1 (6 bases). V lost 2 bases to trimming and J lost 3 bases, with 14 bases between them. This CDR3 comprises 15 residues. Per germline, CDR1 MNHEY and CDR2 SVGAGI. The CDR3 is CASSYQTGSHYEQYF. The DNA of the CDR3 is TGTGCCAGCAGTTACCAGACAGGCAGTCACTACGAGCAGTACTTC.